This is a list of T cell receptor beta chains from one sample in a study of cytomegalovirus exposure and HLA in healthy donors. Clones were sequenced by immunoSEQ multiplex PCR, and TCRdb holds only the in-frame ones, with some missing. The data show over 120,000 clones, 77% seen once. The sequencing sample was made of PBMCs. These receptors were obtained from a male donor in good health and CMV-seronegative. The CDR3 runs from the conserved cysteine through the conserved F or W. D genes are given only for firm matches. Clone size is shown for a subset of rows, as once, few, many or a class of expanded clone.

D	V	size	J	CDR3	DNA
TRBD1	TRBV7-9	NA	TRBJ2-2	CASSFYRGRGAGELFF	TGTGCCAGCAGCTTCTACAGGGGGCGCGGTGCCGGGGAGCTGTTTTTT
NA	TRBV14	NA	TRBJ1-1	CASSGQMNTEAFF	TGTGCCAGCAGCGGACAGATGAACACTGAAGCTTTCTTT
NA	TRBV18	NA	TRBJ1-5	CASSPGPQPQHF	TGTGCCAGCTCACCAGGGCCCCAGCCCCAGCATTTT
TRBD2	TRBV11-3	NA	TRBJ2-1	CASSPGLGYNEQFF	TGTGCCAGCAGCCCGGGACTAGGATACAATGAGCAGTTCTTC
TRBD2	TRBV6-5	NA	TRBJ2-5	CASRRIAGGGETQYF	TGTGCCAGCAGGAGGATAGCGGGAGGGGGAGAGACCCAGTACTTC
TRBD2	TRBV14	NA	TRBJ2-7	CASSQRFSGGGLSYEQYF	TGTGCCAGCAGCCAACGGTTCAGTGGCGGGGGGCTTTCTTACGAGCAGTACTTC
TRBD1	TRBV6-1	NA	TRBJ1-2	CASSLTGTGNYGYTF	TGTGCCAGCAGTCTGACAGGGACTGGTAACTATGGCTACACCTTC
TRBD1	TRBV5-1	NA	TRBJ2-1	CASSFTGTGGKGEQFF	TGCGCCAGCAGCTTTACCGGGACAGGGGGCAAAGGTGAGCAGTTCTTC
NA	TRBV5-1	NA	TRBJ2-7	CASTAPMAYEQYF	TGCGCCAGCACCGCGCCGATGGCCTACGAGCAGTACTTC
NA	TRBV7-6	NA	TRBJ2-5	CASSLGGFGETQYF	TGTGCCAGCAGCTTAGGAGGGTTCGGTGAGACCCAGTACTTC
NA	TRBV14	NA	TRBJ1-2	CASSLWRDASGGYTF	TGTGCCAGCAGCCTTTGGAGGGACGCCTCCGGGGGCTACACCTTC
NA	TRBV15	NA	TRBJ1-5	CATSRDQQPQHF	TGTGCCACCAGCAGAGATCAGCAGCCCCAGCATTTT
NA	TRBV29-1	few	TRBJ1-1	CSVSGGNTEAFF	TGCAGCGTCTCTGGGGGCAACACTGAAGCTTTCTTT
TRBD1	TRBV4-3	few	TRBJ2-3	CASSQGGQGASDTQYF	TGCGCCAGCAGCCAAGGCGGACAGGGGGCTTCAGATACGCAGTATTTT
TRBD1	TRBV7-2	NA	TRBJ2-5	CASSLEQGETQYF	TGTGCCAGCAGCTTAGAACAGGGGGAGACCCAGTACTTC
NA	TRBV7-2	NA	TRBJ1-1	CASSTRAGTEAFF	TGTGCCAGCAGCACCCGGGCGGGTACTGAAGCTTTCTTT
NA	TRBV25-1	few	TRBJ2-5	CASSEPAHRGETQYF	TGTGCCAGCAGTGAACCGGCCCATAGAGGGGAGACCCAGTACTTC
TRBD1	TRBV28	NA	TRBJ2-1	CASSLSQGVISYNEQFF	TGTGCCAGCAGTTTATCCCAGGGGGTGATCTCCTACAATGAGCAGTTCTTC
TRBD1	TRBV7-2	NA	TRBJ1-2	CASSSQGAQGMKGYTF	TGTGCCAGCAGCTCACAGGGGGCCCAAGGGATGAAGGGCTACACCTTC
NA	TRBV9	NA	TRBJ2-7	CASSVGGAGLMGTYEQYF	TGTGCCAGCAGCGTAGGCGGAGCGGGCCTCATGGGTACCTACGAGCAGTACTTC
NA	TRBV7-8	NA	TRBJ1-2	CASSSTTAGGYTF	TGTGCCAGCAGCTCGACCACGGCGGGGGGCTACACCTTC
TRBD1	TRBV6-1	NA	TRBJ2-7	CASSEAGQDPYEQYF	TGTGCCAGCAGTGAAGCGGGACAGGACCCCTACGAGCAGTACTTC
NA	TRBV5-1	NA	TRBJ2-3	CASSLPELSPDTQYF	TGCGCCAGCAGCCTGCCCGAGCTTTCCCCAGATACGCAGTATTTT
TRBD2	TRBV27	NA	TRBJ2-1	CASSLSGAGGPSYNEQFF	TGTGCCAGCAGTTTATCGGGAGCGGGAGGGCCATCCTACAATGAGCAGTTCTTC
NA	TRBV7-8	NA	TRBJ2-1	CASSLGRANAQFF	TGTGCCAGCAGCTTAGGCAGGGCTAATGCGCAGTTCTTC
NA	TRBV7-9	NA	TRBJ2-7	CASSSTHTGMYEQYF	TGTGCCAGCAGCTCTACCCACACGGGAATGTACGAGCAGTACTTC
TRBD1	TRBV9	NA	TRBJ2-2	CASSQDRVPTGELFF	TGTGCCAGCTCCCAGGACAGGGTGCCCACCGGGGAGCTGTTTTTT
TRBD2	TRBV7-2	NA	TRBJ2-7	CASSLEFGGASYEQYF	TGTGCCAGCAGCTTAGAGTTCGGGGGGGCATCCTACGAGCAGTACTTC
NA	TRBV2	NA	TRBJ1-4	CASSEDRTNEKLFF	TGTGCCAGCAGTGAAGACAGAACTAATGAAAAACTGTTTTTT
TRBD1	TRBV5-1	once	TRBJ1-3	CASSQTGRSGNTIYF	TGCGCCAGCAGCCAGACAGGGCGTAGTGGAAACACCATATATTTT
NA	TRBV2	NA	TRBJ1-5	CASSDRDSDNQPQHF	TGTGCCAGCAGTGATCGGGATTCGGACAATCAGCCCCAGCATTTT
NA	TRBV5-1	NA	TRBJ2-3	CASSPSSTGGTDTQYF	TGCGCCAGCAGCCCCTCTAGCACCGGGGGAACAGATACGCAGTATTTT
TRBD1	TRBV2	NA	TRBJ1-5	CASSTGGGQPQHF	TGTGCCAGCAGTACAGGGGGCGGACAGCCCCAGCATTTT
NA	TRBV6-5	NA	TRBJ2-7	CASSYLAASRTYEQYF	TGTGCCAGCAGTTACCTCGCGGCTAGCAGAACCTACGAGCAGTACTTC